This T cell receptor beta chain was obtained from a study of shared clonotypes between healthy human individuals. Study-wide background: Each donor had three CD4 naive, three CD4 memory, two CD8 naive and one CD8 memory plate.

Several immunoSEQ plates held equal portions of the genomic DNA taken from each subset. As originally analysed: Filtering differed, since immunoSEQ gave only junction sequences and no quality scores. Sequenced by immunoSEQ multiplex PCR; TCRdb stores in-frame clones only, minus some. V, J and clone size are taken as reported in that table, and D and trimming were inferred from the DNA itself. The sample includes 550,000 to 750,000 clones, around 95% seen only once; the top ten take over 0.09%. Positive CCR7 selection of CD45RO-negative cells yielded the naive CD8 cells, and terminally differentiated effector memory CD45RA+ cells were excluded. Broader study findings: For naive CD4 cells, around 5% of clonotypes were shared across a few donors.

CDR1 is MDHEN and CDR2 is SYDVKM in the germline V gene. The CDR3 is 14 amino acids. V was shortened by 5 bases and J by 1 base, with 11 bases between the two germline ends. As to this clone: What it binds is not known.

The sequencing sample was made of naive CD8+ T cells sorted from blood. This receptor was obtained from a woman aged 25 to 39 in good health. The chain is built from TRBV28 and TRBJ1-1; D remains ambiguous. The CDR3 DNA follows: TGTGCCAGCAGTAACAGACGGGAGAACACTGAAGCTTTCTTT. Amino acid sequence: CASSNRRENTEAFF.